This is a list of T cell receptor beta chains from one sample in a study of response to subunit inactivated influenza vaccine. TCRdb fed the RT-PCR reads into MiXCR, producing one record per CDR3 protein. The sample lists about 500,000 distinct CDR3 sequences; 7.2% were seen once. The sample consisted of PBMCs from blood, taken about 23 months after vaccination. These receptors all come from a man in his fifties or sixties who received an inactivated influenza vaccine. Each CDR3 is given with its conserved first and last residue. A D gene is named only where the DNA matches it firmly. Rows give clone size only sometimes, using once, few, many, or a class for an expanded clone.

abundance | len | d_gene | j_gene | v_gene | CDR3aa | CDR3nt
few | 14 | NA | TRBJ1-1 | TRBV7-2 | CASSLAPGVYEAFF | TGTGCCAGCAGCTTAGCGCCAGGGGTATACGAAGCTTTCTTT
NA | 14 | NA | TRBJ2-7 | TRBV7-3 | CASSLSTGPYEQYF | TGTGCCAGCAGCTTAAGTACAGGCCCCTACGAGCAGTACTTC
many | 15 | NA | TRBJ2-7 | TRBV20-1 | CSARKGQFFSYEQYF | TGCAGTGCTAGAAAGGGACAATTCTTCTCCTACGAGCAGTACTTC
many | 16 | TRBD2 | TRBJ2-5 | TRBV24-1 | CATSELGTSFQETQYF | TGTGCCACCAGTGAACTCGGGACTAGTTTCCAAGAGACCCAGTACTTC
NA | 14 | NA | TRBJ1-1 | TRBV28 | CASSLQSIRTEAFF | TGTGCCAGCAGCCTCCAGAGTATCAGAACTGAAGCTTTCTTT
NA | 12 | NA | TRBJ1-4 | TRBV10-3 | CAISEQGVKLFF | TGTGCCATCAGTGAGCAAGGAGTAAAACTGTTTTTT
NA | 14 | NA | TRBJ2-5 | TRBV7-7 | CASSLEGRSETQYF | TGTGCTAGCAGCTTAGAGGGAAGGTCGGAGACCCAGTACTTC
NA | 14 | NA | TRBJ2-7 | TRBV6-1 | CASKGPGTIYEQYF | TGTGCCAGCAAGGGTCCGGGGACAATCTACGAGCAGTACTTC
NA | 15 | TRBD1 | TRBJ2-7 | TRBV5-5 | CASSLAGTGVYEQYF | TGTGCCAGCAGCTTGGCCGGGACAGGAGTTTACGAGCAGTACTTC
few | 13 | NA | TRBJ2-3 | TRBV6-4 | CASSETPRNTQYF | TGTGCCAGCAGTGAGACCCCTCGAAATACGCAGTATTTT
NA | 13 | NA | TRBJ2-1 | TRBV19 | CASSIVGLAKQFF | TGTGCCAGTAGTATAGTAGGGCTAGCAAAGCAGTTCTTC
NA | 15 | TRBD2 | TRBJ2-1 | TRBV20-1 | CSATRTSGRAPEQFF | TGCAGTGCTACTAGAACTAGCGGGAGGGCCCCTGAGCAGTTCTTC
NA | 15 | NA | TRBJ2-1 | TRBV4-3 | CASSPWQGRWHEQFF | TGCGCCAGCAGCCCATGGCAGGGAAGGTGGCATGAGCAGTTCTTC
many | 12 | TRBD2 | TRBJ2-5 | TRBV6-1 | CAGGLVKETQYF | TGTGCCGGGGGACTAGTAAAAGAGACCCAGTACTTC
few | 18 | NA | TRBJ2-1 | TRBV4-3 | CASSQQPSGGGSYNEQFF | TGCGCCAGCAGCCAACAACCTAGCGGAGGGGGCTCCTACAATGAGCAGTTCTTC
NA | 15 | NA | TRBJ1-6 | TRBV4-2 | CASTETATDNSPLHF | TGTGCCAGCACCGAGACAGCAACCGATAATTCACCCCTCCACTTT
few | 16 | NA | TRBJ2-2 | TRBV12-3/TRBV12-4 | CASSALRDPRTGELFF | TGTGCCAGCAGTGCACTCAGGGACCCTAGGACCGGGGAGCTGTTTTTT
few | 15 | NA | TRBJ2-7 | TRBV7-2 | CASSPFRERSYEQYF | TGTGCCAGCAGCCCCTTCCGGGAGCGCTCCTACGAGCAGTACTTC
NA | 13 | TRBD2 | TRBJ2-1 | TRBV6-2/TRBV6-3 | CASRVTSEVRQFF | TGTGCCAGCCGGGTGACTAGCGAGGTGAGGCAGTTCTTC
NA | 14 | TRBD1 | TRBJ2-7 | TRBV2 | CASRYRDRDYEQYF | TGTGCCAGCAGGTACCGGGACAGGGATTACGAGCAGTACTTC
NA | 15 | NA | TRBJ2-7 | TRBV4-3 | CASSHGPAGGYEQYF | TGCGCCAGCAGCCATGGGCCCGCGGGCGGCTACGAGCAGTACTTC
few | 15 | NA | TRBJ2-7 | TRBV20-1 | CSAAGTPKASYEQYF | TGCAGTGCCGCCGGGACCCCCAAGGCATCCTACGAGCAGTACTTC
few | 12 | NA | TRBJ2-7 | TRBV20-1 | CSAPRDSDEQYF | TGCAGTGCCCCCCGGGACTCCGACGAGCAGTACTTC
NA | 16 | NA | TRBJ2-1 | TRBV9 | CASSPGGSELKGEQFF | TGTGCCAGCAGCCCTGGGGGGTCTGAACTTAAGGGTGAGCAGTTCTTC
NA | 15 | NA | TRBJ2-3 | TRBV7-2 | CASSFLRALTDTQYF | TGTGCCAGCAGCTTTTTGCGGGCTTTAACAGATACGCAGTATTTT
few | 13 | NA | TRBJ2-1 | TRBV20-1 | CSARDLSYNEQFF | TGCAGTGCTCGAGACCTCTCCTACAATGAGCAGTTCTTC
many | 14 | TRBD1 | TRBJ1-5 | TRBV12-3/TRBV12-4 | CASSEDRVGQPQHF | TGTGCCAGCAGCGAAGACAGGGTAGGTCAGCCCCAGCATTTT
many | 14 | TRBD1 | TRBJ1-1 | TRBV20-1 | CSARSGTGNTEAFF | TGCAGTGCTAGGTCCGGGACAGGGAACACTGAAGCTTTCTTT